This T cell receptor beta chain was sequenced in a study of blood T cells in healthy people across ages. Study-level findings and limits: A roughly linear fall in TCR beta diversity per million T cells was seen with increasing age. Long-lived donors exceeded aged donors in naive CD4+ cells and diversity.

Germline CDR1 SGHRS, CDR2 YFSETQ. The CDR3 has 15 amino acids. The ends lost 5 bases at V and 3 bases at J; junction bases unmatched: 8. There are a few counts of this clonotype. What it binds is unknown. A J-beta primer mix and a sample-barcoded 5' primer were used in a second PCR of about 6 to 12 cycles. TCRdb reprocessed the 5' RACE reads with MiXCR, giving one entry per CDR3 protein. The profile shows about 930,000 distinct CDR3 sequences, about 28% of them singletons. The same data also went into a second study, on T cells of mothers and their children. This second report adds: With unrelated pairs as the comparison, related mother-child pairs had a slightly higher overlap that was not significant. No clones detected were persistent microchimeric T cell clones.

Sequences were obtained from blood. This chain joins TRBV5-1 and TRBJ1-5; TRBD1 matches at 7 bases. The receptor comes from a woman between 40 and 50 years old in good health. CDR3 sequence reads: CASRLGTDPNQPQHF. As DNA, the CDR3 is TGCGCCAGCAGGCTTGGGACAGACCCCAATCAGCCCCAGCATTTT.